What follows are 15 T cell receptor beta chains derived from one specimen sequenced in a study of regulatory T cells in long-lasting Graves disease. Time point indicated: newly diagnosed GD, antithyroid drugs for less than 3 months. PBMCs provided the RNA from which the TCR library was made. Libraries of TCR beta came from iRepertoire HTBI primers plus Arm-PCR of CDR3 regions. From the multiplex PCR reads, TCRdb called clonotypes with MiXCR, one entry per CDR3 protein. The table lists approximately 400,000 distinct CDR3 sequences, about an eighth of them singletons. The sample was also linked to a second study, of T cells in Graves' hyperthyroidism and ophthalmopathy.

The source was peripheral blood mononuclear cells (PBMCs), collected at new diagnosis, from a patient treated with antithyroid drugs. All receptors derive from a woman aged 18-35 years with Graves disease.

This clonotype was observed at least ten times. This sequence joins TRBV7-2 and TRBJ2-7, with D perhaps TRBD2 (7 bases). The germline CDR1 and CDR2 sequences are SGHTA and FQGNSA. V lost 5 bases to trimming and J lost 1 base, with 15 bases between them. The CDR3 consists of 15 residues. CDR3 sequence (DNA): TGTGCCAGCAGCCAGGGAGGGGGAGGGTCCTACGAGCAGTACTTC. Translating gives CASSQGGGGSYEQYF.

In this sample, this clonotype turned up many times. The CDR3 sequence is CASSENEKLFF. In DNA, the CDR3 is TGTGCCAGCAGTGAAAATGAAAAACTGTTTTTT. The V and J genes are TRBV2 and TRBJ1-4; D is ambiguous. This CDR3 is 11 amino acids long. Germline values: CDR1 SNHLY, CDR2 FYNNEI. Trimming cost V 2 bases and J 5 bases, with 0 bases left between them.

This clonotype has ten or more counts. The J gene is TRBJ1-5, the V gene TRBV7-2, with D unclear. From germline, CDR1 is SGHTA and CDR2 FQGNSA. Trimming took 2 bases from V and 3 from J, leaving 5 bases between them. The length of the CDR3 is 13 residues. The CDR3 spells CASSLTNNQPQHF. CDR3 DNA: TGTGCCAGCAGCTTAACGAACAATCAGCCCCAGCATTTT. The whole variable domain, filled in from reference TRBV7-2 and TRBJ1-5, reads GAGVSQSPSNKVTEKGKDVELRCDPISGHTALYWYRQSLGQGLEFLIYFQGNSAPDKSGLPSDRFSAERTGGSVSTLTIQRTQQEDSAVYLCASSLTNNQPQHFGDGTRLSIL.

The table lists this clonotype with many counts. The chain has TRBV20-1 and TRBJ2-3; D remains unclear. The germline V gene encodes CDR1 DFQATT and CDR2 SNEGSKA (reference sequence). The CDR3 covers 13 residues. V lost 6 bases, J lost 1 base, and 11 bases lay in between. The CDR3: CSAPPPGTDTQYF. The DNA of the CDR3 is TGCAGTGCCCCCCCACCCGGCACAGATACGCAGTATTTT.

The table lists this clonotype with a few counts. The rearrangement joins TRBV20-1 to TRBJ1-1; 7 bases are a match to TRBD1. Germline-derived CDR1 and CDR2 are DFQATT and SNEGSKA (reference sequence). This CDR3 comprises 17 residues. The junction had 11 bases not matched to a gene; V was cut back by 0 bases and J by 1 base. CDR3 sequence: CSARDARVWTGNTEAFF. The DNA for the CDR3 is TGCAGTGCTAGAGACGCACGAGTTTGGACAGGGAACACTGAAGCTTTCTTT.

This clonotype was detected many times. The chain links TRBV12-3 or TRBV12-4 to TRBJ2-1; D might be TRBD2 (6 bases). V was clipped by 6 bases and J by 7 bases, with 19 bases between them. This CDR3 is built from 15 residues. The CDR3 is CASRGLPLPSNEQFF. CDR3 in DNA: TGTGCCAGCAGGGGACTGCCTCTCCCTTCTAATGAGCAGTTCTTC.

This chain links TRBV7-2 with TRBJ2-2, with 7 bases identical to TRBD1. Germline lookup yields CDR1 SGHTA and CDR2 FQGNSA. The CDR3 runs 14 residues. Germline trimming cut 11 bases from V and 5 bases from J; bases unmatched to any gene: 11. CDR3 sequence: CAGSVTGSTGELFF. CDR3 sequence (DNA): TGTGCCGGCTCCGTGACAGGGTCAACCGGGGAGCTGTTTTTT.

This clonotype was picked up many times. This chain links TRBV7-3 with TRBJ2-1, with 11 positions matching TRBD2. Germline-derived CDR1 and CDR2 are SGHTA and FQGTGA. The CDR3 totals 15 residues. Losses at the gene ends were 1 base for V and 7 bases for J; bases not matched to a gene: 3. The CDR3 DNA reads TGTGCCAGCAGCTTAATTAGCGGGGGGGCGAATGAGCAGTTCTTC. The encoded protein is CASSLISGGANEQFF.

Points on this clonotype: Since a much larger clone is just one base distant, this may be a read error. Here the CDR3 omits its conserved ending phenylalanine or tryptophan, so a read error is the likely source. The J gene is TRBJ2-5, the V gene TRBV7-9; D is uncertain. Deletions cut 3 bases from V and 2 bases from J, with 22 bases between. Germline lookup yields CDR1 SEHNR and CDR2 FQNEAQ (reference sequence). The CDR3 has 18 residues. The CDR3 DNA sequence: TGTGCCAGCAGCTTTTTCAGCTTGTTTGTGGTGGCTCAAGAGACCCAGTACCTC. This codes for CASSFFSLFVVAQETQYL.

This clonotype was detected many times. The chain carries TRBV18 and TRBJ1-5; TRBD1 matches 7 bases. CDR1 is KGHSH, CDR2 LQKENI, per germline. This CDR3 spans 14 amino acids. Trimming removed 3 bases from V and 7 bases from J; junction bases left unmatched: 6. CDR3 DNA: TGTGCCAGCTCACCTAGACAGGGCGGGCAGCCCCAGCATTTT. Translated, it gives CASSPRQGGQPQHF.

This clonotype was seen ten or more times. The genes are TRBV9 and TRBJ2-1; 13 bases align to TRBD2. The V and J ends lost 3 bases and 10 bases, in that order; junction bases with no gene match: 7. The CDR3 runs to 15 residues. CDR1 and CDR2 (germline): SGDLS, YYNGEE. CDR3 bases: TGTGCCAGCAGCGCAACTAGCGGGGGGGTGGTGGAGCAGTTCTTC. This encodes CASSATSGGVVEQFF.

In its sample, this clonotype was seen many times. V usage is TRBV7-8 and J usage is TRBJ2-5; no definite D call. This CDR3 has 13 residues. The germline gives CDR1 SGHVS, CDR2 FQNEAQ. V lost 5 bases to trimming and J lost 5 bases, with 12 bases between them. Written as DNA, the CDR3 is TGTGCCAGCAGCACTGATCAGGCGGAGACCCAGTACTTC. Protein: CASSTDQAETQYF.

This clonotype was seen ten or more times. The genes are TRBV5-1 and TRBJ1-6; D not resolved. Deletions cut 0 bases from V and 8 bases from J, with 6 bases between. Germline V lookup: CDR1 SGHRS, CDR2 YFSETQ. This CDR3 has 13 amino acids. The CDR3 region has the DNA TGCGCCAGCAGCTTGGTGGAGGATTCACCCCTCCACTTT. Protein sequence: CASSLVEDSPLHF.

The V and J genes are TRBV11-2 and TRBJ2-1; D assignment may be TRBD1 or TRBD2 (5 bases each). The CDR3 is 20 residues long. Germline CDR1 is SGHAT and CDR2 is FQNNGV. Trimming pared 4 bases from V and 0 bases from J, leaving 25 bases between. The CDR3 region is CASSSRGPGIGGSSYNEQFF. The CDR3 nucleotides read TGTGCCAGCAGCTCGAGAGGCCCAGGGATTGGAGGAAGCTCCTACAATGAGCAGTTCTTC. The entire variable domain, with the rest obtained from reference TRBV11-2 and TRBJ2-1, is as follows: EAGVAQSPRYKIIEKRQSVAFWCNPISGHATLYWYQQILGQGPKLLIQFQNNGVVDDSQLPKDRFSAERLKGVDSTLKIQPAKLEDSAVYLCASSSRGPGIGGSSYNEQFFGPGTRLTVL.

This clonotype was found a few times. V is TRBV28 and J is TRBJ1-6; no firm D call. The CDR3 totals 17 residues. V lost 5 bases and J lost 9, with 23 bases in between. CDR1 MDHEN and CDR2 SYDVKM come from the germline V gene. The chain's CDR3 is CASSLRERAGFGSPLHF. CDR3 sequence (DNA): TGTGCCAGCAGTCTAAGGGAGAGGGCGGGATTCGGTTCACCCCTCCACTTT. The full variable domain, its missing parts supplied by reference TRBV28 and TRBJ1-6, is DVKVTQSSRYLVKRTGEKVFLECVQDMDHENMFWYRQDPGLGLRLIYFSYDVKMKEKGDIPEGYSVSREKKERFSLILESASTNQTSMYLCASSLRERAGFGSPLHFGNGTRLTVT.